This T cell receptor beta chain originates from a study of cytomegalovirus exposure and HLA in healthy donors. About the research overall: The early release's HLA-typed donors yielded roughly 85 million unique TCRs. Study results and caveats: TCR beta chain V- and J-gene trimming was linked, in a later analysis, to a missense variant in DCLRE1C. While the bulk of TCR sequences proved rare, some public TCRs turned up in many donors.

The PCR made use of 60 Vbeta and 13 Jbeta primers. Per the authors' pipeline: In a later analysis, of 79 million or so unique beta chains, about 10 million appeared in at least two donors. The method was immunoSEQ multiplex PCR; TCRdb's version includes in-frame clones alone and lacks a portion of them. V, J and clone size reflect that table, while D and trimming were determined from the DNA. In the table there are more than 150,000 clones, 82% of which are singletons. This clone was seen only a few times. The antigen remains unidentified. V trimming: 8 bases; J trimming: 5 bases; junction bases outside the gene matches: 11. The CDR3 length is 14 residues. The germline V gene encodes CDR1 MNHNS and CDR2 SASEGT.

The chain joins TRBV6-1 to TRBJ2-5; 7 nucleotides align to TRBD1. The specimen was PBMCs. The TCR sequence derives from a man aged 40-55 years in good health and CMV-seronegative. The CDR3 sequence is CASDEDRRGETQYF. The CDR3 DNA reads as TGTGCCAGCGATGAGGACAGGAGAGGGGAGACCCAGTACTTC.